Each of the 28 T cell receptor beta chains below was sequenced from the same sample in a study of cytomegalovirus exposure and HLA in healthy donors. In the PCR, 60 Vbeta and 13 Jbeta primers were used. The protocol was immunoSEQ multiplex PCR, while the TCRdb copy is restricted to in-frame clones and leaves out a portion. The sample holds 62,000 or so clones; 75% to 85% are singletons and the top ten take around 4.1%. Specimen: PBMCs. The receptor source for this set is a man aged 30 to 45 in good health and CMV-seronegative.

This clone was counted many times. The V call is TRBV5-1, the J call TRBJ2-7, with a tentative D call TRBD1 (6 bases). The germline gives CDR1 SGHRS, CDR2 YFSETQ. V was shortened by 0 bases and J by 1 base, with 8 bases between the two germline ends. The CDR3 runs to 14 residues. CDR3 DNA: TGCGCCAGCAGCTTGGAACAGGGATCCTACGAGCAGTACTTC. The encoded protein is CASSLEQGSYEQYF. The full variable domain, in which reference TRBV5-1 and TRBJ2-7 provide the parts outside the CDR3, is KAGVTQTPRYLIKTRGQQVTLSCSPISGHRSVSWYQQTPGQGLQFLFEYFSETQRNKGNFPGRFSGRQFSNSRSEMNVSTLELGDSALYLCASSLEQGSYEQYFGPGTRLTVT.

The genes are TRBV9 and TRBJ1-2; no reliable D call. The CDR3 has 13 residues. V was pared by 0 bases and J by 8 bases, with 11 bases between. The germline gives CDR1 SGDLS, CDR2 YYNGEE. The CDR3 sequence: CASSVEGAEGYTF. The CDR3 DNA sequence: TGTGCCAGCAGCGTAGAGGGAGCCGAAGGCTACACCTTC.

The CDR3 region has the DNA TGCAGTGCTCTCGGACAGGGCGAGCAGTACTTC. Residues: CSALGQGEQYF. The chain links TRBV20-1 to TRBJ2-7; 8 nucleotides agree with TRBD1. Germline V gives CDR1 DFQATT, CDR2 SNEGSKA (reference sequence). The CDR3 length is 11 residues. V was pared by 5 bases and J by 6 bases, with 3 bases of the junction left unmatched.

The J gene is TRBJ1-5, the V gene TRBV4-1, with TRBD1 matching over 7 bases. This CDR3 spans 16 amino acids. Germline CDR1 reads MGHRA; CDR2 reads YSYEKL. With 2 bases clipped from V and 4 bases from J, the junction kept 8 bases outside the gene matches. This CDR3 reads CASSQTQTGRNQPQHF. The CDR3 DNA reads as TGCGCCAGCAGCCAAACTCAGACAGGGCGGAATCAGCCCCAGCATTTT.

The chain joins TRBV5-4 to TRBJ2-7; tentatively, D is TRBD2 (6 bases). V lost 2 bases and J 0 bases, leaving 15 bases between the germline ends. Germline V lookup: CDR1 SGHNT, CDR2 YYREEE (reference sequence). This CDR3 has 16 residues. DNA of the CDR3: TGTGCCAGCAGCTTCGACCCCGCGGGGAGCTCCTACGAGCAGTACTTC. This sequence encodes CASSFDPAGSSYEQYF. The whole variable domain, remainder taken from reference TRBV5-4 and TRBJ2-7, is ETGVTQSPTHLIKTRGQQVTLRCSSQSGHNTVSWYQQALGQGPQFIFQYYREEENGRGNFPPRFSGLQFPNYSSELNVNALELDDSALYLCASSFDPAGSSYEQYFGPGTRLTVT.

This rearrangement joins TRBV2 to TRBJ1-3; D is undetermined. This CDR3 is built from 14 residues. V gave up 5 bases and J gave up 0 bases, with 8 bases separating them. Germline CDR1 SNHLY, CDR2 FYNNEI. This CDR3 reads CASSPGSSGNTIYF. The CDR3 nucleotides are TGTGCCAGCAGTCCCGGGTCCTCTGGAAACACCATATATTTT.

The count of this clone is one. The chain couples TRBV11-2 to TRBJ2-7; weak D call: TRBD1 (5 bases). The germline V gene has CDR1 SGHAT and CDR2 FQNNGV. The CDR3 length is 13 residues. Trimming removed 3 bases from V and 2 bases from J, with 8 bases in between. The chain's CDR3 is CASSFPGTYEQYF. The CDR3 nucleotides read TGTGCCAGCAGCTTTCCAGGGACCTACGAGCAGTACTTC.

V gene TRBV5-1 combines with J gene TRBJ2-7; D may be TRBD1 (5 bases). Germline V gene lookup returns CDR1 SGHRS and CDR2 YFSETQ. Trimming took off 0 bases at V and 6 bases at J, with 13 bases between the two ends. This CDR3 spans 14 amino acids. The CDR3 DNA reads TGCGCCAGCAGCTTGGCCGCAGGGTCCGGCGAGCAGTACTTC. This sequence encodes CASSLAAGSGEQYF. The full variable domain, rest sourced from reference TRBV5-1 and TRBJ2-7, is KAGVTQTPRYLIKTRGQQVTLSCSPISGHRSVSWYQQTPGQGLQFLFEYFSETQRNKGNFPGRFSGRQFSNSRSEMNVSTLELGDSALYLCASSLAAGSGEQYFGPGTRLTVT.

This clone was detected a few times. The V and J genes are TRBV5-4 and TRBJ2-2; unclear D gene. V dropped 3 bases and J dropped 4 bases, with 10 bases sitting between them. From germline, CDR1 is SGHNT and CDR2 YYREEE (reference sequence). CDR3 size: 14 residues. CDR3 amino acids: CASSSGVRTGELFF. The CDR3 region has the DNA TGTGCCAGCAGCTCAGGTGTACGCACCGGGGAGCTGTTTTTT.

This chain connects TRBV11-2 to TRBJ1-4; D gene ambiguous. This CDR3 spans 19 amino acids. Germline V gives CDR1 SGHAT, CDR2 FQNNGV. The V end lost 5 bases, the J end lost 0 bases, and 22 bases lay between the germline ends. CDR3 in DNA: TGTGCCAGCAGCCTAGGTGAAATGGTAACCTTAGCAACTAATGAAAAACTGTTTTTT. Its translation is CASSLGEMVTLATNEKLFF.

This chain links TRBV6-4 with TRBJ1-6, with a tentative D call TRBD1 (5 bases). This CDR3 has 11 amino acids. Germline V CDR1 and CDR2: MRHNA, SNTAGT. V was clipped by 7 bases and J by 18 bases, with 16 bases between them. DNA for the CDR3: TGTGCCAGCATCTCGGGCGGGGGTTCCCACTTT. Translated, it gives CASISGGGSHF.

CDR3 loop: CASSLGTEGWVAKNIQYF. The CDR3 region has the DNA TGCGCCAGCAGCTTGGGGACAGAGGGTTGGGTAGCCAAAAACATTCAGTACTTC. The chain recombines TRBV5-1 with TRBJ2-4; D perhaps matches TRBD1 (6 bases). Germline V CDR1 and CDR2: SGHRS, YFSETQ. V lost 0 bases, J lost 0 bases, and 16 bases lay in between. The CDR3 is made up of 18 amino acids.

V is TRBV7-2 and J is TRBJ2-4, with a weak D call TRBD1 (5 bases). Germline lookup yields CDR1 SGHTA and CDR2 FQGNSA. Trimming removed 2 bases from V and 12 bases from J, with 17 bases in between. CDR3 length equals 14 residues. CDR3 region: CASSLSQYQGTQYF. In DNA, the CDR3 is TGTGCCAGCAGCTTATCCCAATACCAGGGAACTCAGTACTTC.

V is TRBV29-1 and J is TRBJ1-1; the match to TRBD1 covers 11 bases. The CDR3 has 13 residues. The V gene end was trimmed by 5 bases and the J gene end by 8 bases; junction bases not matched to a gene: 7. Germline CDR1 SQVTM, CDR2 ANQGSEA. The CDR3 sequence: CSVLGQGAGEAFF. The CDR3 DNA reads as TGCAGCGTTCTCGGACAGGGGGCGGGGGAAGCTTTCTTT.

DNA for the CDR3: TGTGCCTGGAGTTTAGGACTAGCGGGAGGAGGCGATAACCAGTTCTTC. Translating it yields CAWSLGLAGGGDNQFF. The chain uses TRBV30 and TRBJ2-1, with 14 bases matching TRBD2. V shed 2 bases and J 13 bases; nucleotides not matched to a gene: 13. The CDR3 sequence is 16 residues long. Germline loops: CDR1 GTSNPN, CDR2 SVGIG (reference sequence).

The J gene is TRBJ2-2, the V gene TRBV9; D is uncertain. Trimming removed 3 bases from V and 4 bases from J, with 10 bases in between. This CDR3 contains 14 residues. Germline CDR1 is SGDLS and CDR2 is YYNGEE. The CDR3 bases are TGTGCCAGCAGCGAGACTGCGAGCACCGGGGAGCTGTTTTTT. Amino acids: CASSETASTGELFF.

This sequence joins TRBV6-6 and TRBJ2-3, with 7 bases matching TRBD2. The germline V gene has CDR1 MNHNY and CDR2 SVGAGI (reference sequence). Trimming removed 6 bases from V and 3 bases from J; junction bases left unmatched: 12. The CDR3 consists of 16 residues. CDR3 protein: CASSRRGTGRTDTQYF. In nucleotides, the CDR3 is TGTGCCAGCAGCCGACGTGGGACCGGGAGGACAGATACGCAGTATTTT.

The gene calls are TRBV6-5 and TRBJ1-1; possible D gene TRBD1, 5 bases. The CDR3 has 13 amino acids. Trimming removed 0 bases at V and 9 bases at J, with 11 bases between. Germline CDR1 is MNHEY and CDR2 is SVGAGI. CDR3 region: CASSYSATGQAFF. The CDR3 DNA is TGTGCCAGCAGTTACTCCGCCACAGGCCAAGCTTTCTTT.

The rearrangement joins TRBV4-1 to TRBJ1-2, with 7 bases fitting TRBD1. This CDR3 region has 15 residues. The germline gives CDR1 MGHRA, CDR2 YSYEKL. With 0 bases clipped from V and 3 bases from J, the junction kept 4 bases outside the gene matches. DNA of the CDR3: TGCGCCAGCAGCCAAGAAGGGGGCGGGGACTATGGCTACACCTTC. Protein: CASSQEGGGDYGYTF.

The rearrangement joins TRBV9 to TRBJ2-7; TRBD1 might be the D (5 bases). CDR3 size: 15 residues. Germline V gene lookup returns CDR1 SGDLS and CDR2 YYNGEE. Trimming took 0 bases from V and 1 from J, leaving 11 bases between them. The DNA of the CDR3 is TGTGCCAGCAGCGTAGATGGGGCCAGTTCCTACGAGCAGTACTTC. This sequence encodes CASSVDGASSYEQYF.

The chain combines TRBV6-5 with TRBJ1-6; D not certain. Germline CDR1 and CDR2: MNHEY and SVGAGI. This CDR3 is built from 14 residues. The germline V and J ends were trimmed by 8 bases and 6 bases, with 14 bases remaining between them. CDR3 loop: CASQLQRVNSPLHF. CDR3 bases: TGTGCCAGCCAACTACAGCGGGTTAATTCACCCCTCCACTTT.

The rearrangement links TRBV7-9 to TRBJ1-1; D unresolved. Germline-derived CDR1 and CDR2 are SEHNR and FQNEAQ (reference sequence). The V end lost 3 bases, the J end lost 1 base, and 9 bases lay between the germline ends. The CDR3 has 14 residues. DNA of the CDR3: TGTGCCAGCAGCTTCCGGACTGAGAACACTGAAGCTTTCTTT. This translates into CASSFRTENTEAFF.

This rearrangement joins TRBV6-4 to TRBJ1-5, with D perhaps matching TRBD1 (6 bases). Trimming removed 0 bases at V and 4 bases at J, with 16 bases between. CDR1 is MRHNA, CDR2 SNTAGT, per germline. The CDR3 runs 17 residues. The CDR3 protein is CASSDSLGEGENQPQHF. CDR3 in DNA: TGTGCCAGCAGTGACTCTTTGGGGGAGGGGGAGAATCAGCCCCAGCATTTT.

This chain connects TRBV9 to TRBJ1-2; D gene uncertain. The CDR3 loop spans 14 amino acids. Looked up from germline, CDR1 is SGDLS and CDR2 is YYNGEE. V shed 4 bases and J shed 4 bases, with 14 bases lying between them. As DNA, the CDR3 is TGTGCCAGCAGCTCTCTTGGAGGGCTCTATGGCTACACCTTC. Protein product: CASSSLGGLYGYTF.

The chain couples TRBV5-5 to TRBJ2-1, with TRBD2 as a possible D gene (5 bases). The germline CDR1 and CDR2 sequences are SGHKS and YYEKEE (reference sequence). The CDR3 consists of 17 residues. V was trimmed by 0 bases and J by 0 bases, leaving 13 bases between them. This chain's CDR3 is CASSLAGVGRSYNEQFF. In nucleotides, the CDR3 is TGTGCCAGCAGCTTGGCCGGGGTTGGGCGCTCCTACAATGAGCAGTTCTTC.

CDR3 sequence (DNA): TGTGCCAGCAGCTTACGACAGGGGTACGAGCAGTACTTC. Protein product: CASSLRQGYEQYF. J is TRBJ2-5 and V is TRBV7-2; 8 bases fit TRBD1. The J call is uncertain, as TRBJ2-7 better fits the DNA end. CDR3 length: 13 residues. The germline gives CDR1 SGHTA, CDR2 FQGNSA.

This chain connects TRBV4-1 to TRBJ1-5; 11 bases map to TRBD1. Losses at the gene ends were 5 bases for V and 6 bases for J; bases not matched to a gene: 3. The germline gives CDR1 MGHRA, CDR2 YSYEKL. The CDR3 contains 14 residues. This CDR3 is CASSGTGGGQPQHF. The DNA for the CDR3 is TGCGCCAGCAGCGGGACAGGGGGAGGTCAGCCCCAGCATTTT.

The chain is built from TRBV9 and TRBJ1-1; D is perhaps TRBD1 (6 bases). The CDR3 covers 14 residues. CDR1 SGDLS and CDR2 YYNGEE come from the germline V gene. Trimming took off 2 bases at V and 1 base at J, with 9 bases between the two ends. The CDR3 DNA sequence: TGTGCCAGCAGCGTTGGACAGAGGAACACTGAAGCTTTCTTT. Protein product: CASSVGQRNTEAFF. Supplemented by reference TRBV9 and TRBJ1-1, the full variable domain reads DSGVTQTPKHLITATGQRVTLRCSPRSGDLSVYWYQQSLDQGLQFLIQYYNGEERAKGNILERFSAQQFPDLHSELNLSSLELGDSALYFCASSVGQRNTEAFFGQGTRLTVV.